The source of this T cell receptor (beta chain) is a study of OX40 agonist ivuxolimab in advanced cancers. Study in general: A history of anti-PD-1, anti-PD-L1 or anti-CTLA-4 therapy was acceptable, and 40% had some.

Notes on the study in general: In the 0.1-3.0 mg/kg groups, partial responders showed among the lowest expansion. More expanded clones were seen, on average, in CD8+ T cells than in CD4+.

On this clone: Its antigen is unidentified.

Trimming cost V 6 bases and J 5 bases; bases outside gene matches: 8. CDR3 length: 15 amino acids. The V gene's germline CDR1 is LGHNA and CDR2 YNFKEQ. TCRdb's copy holds only in-frame clones and misses some; the assay was immunoSEQ multiplex PCR. The sample has tens of thousands of clones; approximately 86% are singletons. The sample consisted of CD4+ or CD8+ T cells sorted from blood, taken in a trial of the OX40 agonist ivuxolimab. The chain links TRBV4-2 to TRBJ1-1, with 11 bases fitting TRBD1. The TCR originated in an adult with an advanced solid tumor such as melanoma, head and neck, liver or kidney cancer. Here the CDR3 DNA reads TGTGCCAGCAGTCACGGACAGGGGGCGCTGACTGAAGCTTTCTTT. Amino acids: CASSHGQGALTEAFF.